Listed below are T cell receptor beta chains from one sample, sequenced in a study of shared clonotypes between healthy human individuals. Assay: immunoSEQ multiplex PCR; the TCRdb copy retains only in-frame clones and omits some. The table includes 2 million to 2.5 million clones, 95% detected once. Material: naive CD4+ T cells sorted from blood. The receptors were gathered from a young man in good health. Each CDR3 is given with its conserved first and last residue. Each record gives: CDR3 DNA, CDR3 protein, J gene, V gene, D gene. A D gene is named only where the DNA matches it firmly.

CDR3 DNA: TGTGCCTGGAGGGAGAGGGGTACAACTAATGAAAAACTGTTTTTT
CDR3 protein: CAWRERGTTNEKLFF
J gene: TRBJ1-4
V gene: TRBV30
D gene: .

CDR3 DNA: TGTGCCAGCTCACCACCGAATCAAGAGACCCAGTACTTC
CDR3 protein: CASSPPNQETQYF
J gene: TRBJ2-5
V gene: TRBV18
D gene: .

CDR3 DNA: TGTGCCAGCGGGACTAGCGAGTCCTACGAGCAGTACTTC
CDR3 protein: CASGTSESYEQYF
J gene: TRBJ2-7
V gene: TRBV7-2
D gene: TRBD2

CDR3 DNA: TGTGCCAGTAGTCCGGACAGGGGGAACACTGAAGCTTTCTTT
CDR3 protein: CASSPDRGNTEAFF
J gene: TRBJ1-1
V gene: TRBV19
D gene: TRBD1

CDR3 DNA: TGTGCCAGCAGAAGGACAGGGAGCTCTGGAAACACCATATATTTT
CDR3 protein: CASRRTGSSGNTIYF
J gene: TRBJ1-3
V gene: TRBV6-6
D gene: TRBD1

CDR3 DNA: TGTGCCAGCAGTGCGTTGGGGGGGCCCGGGGAGCTGTTTTTT
CDR3 protein: CASSALGGPGELFF
J gene: TRBJ2-2
V gene: TRBV6-5
D gene: .

CDR3 DNA: TGTGCCAGCAGCGACAGAATGGGCAATGAGCAGTTCTTC
CDR3 protein: CASSDRMGNEQFF
J gene: TRBJ2-1
V gene: TRBV27
D gene: .

CDR3 DNA: TGTGCCAGCAGCTCGTGGGGCGCCGGACGGAATTCACCCCTCCACTTT
CDR3 protein: CASSSWGAGRNSPLHF
J gene: TRBJ1-6
V gene: TRBV7-6
D gene: .

CDR3 DNA: TGTGCCTGGAGTAGGCGGGCCGCCAAAAACTATGGCTACACCTTC
CDR3 protein: CAWSRRAAKNYGYTF
J gene: TRBJ1-2
V gene: TRBV30
D gene: .

CDR3 DNA: TGTGCCAGCAGTTACTCGACGGTCCTGGGAGACGAGCAGTACTTC
CDR3 protein: CASSYSTVLGDEQYF
J gene: TRBJ2-7
V gene: TRBV6-6
D gene: .

CDR3 DNA: TGTGCCAGCTCACTGAACCGGGGTGATAATTCACCCCTCCACTTT
CDR3 protein: CASSLNRGDNSPLHF
J gene: TRBJ1-6
V gene: TRBV18
D gene: .

CDR3 DNA: TGCGCCAGCAGCTTATTCTATGACACAGATACGCAGTATTTT
CDR3 protein: CASSLFYDTDTQYF
J gene: TRBJ2-3
V gene: TRBV5-1
D gene: .

CDR3 DNA: TGTGCCAGCTCAATCGGACGGACCTCTGGAAACACCATATATTTT
CDR3 protein: CASSIGRTSGNTIYF
J gene: TRBJ1-3
V gene: TRBV18
D gene: .

CDR3 DNA: TGCAGCGTTGGTGCGGACCCGAACACTGAAGCTTTCTTT
CDR3 protein: CSVGADPNTEAFF
J gene: TRBJ1-1
V gene: TRBV29-1
D gene: .

CDR3 DNA: TGTGCCAGCTCCCTCAAGCTTAAGGGAGACCAAGAGACCCAGTACTTC
CDR3 protein: CASSLKLKGDQETQYF
J gene: TRBJ2-5
V gene: TRBV18
D gene: .